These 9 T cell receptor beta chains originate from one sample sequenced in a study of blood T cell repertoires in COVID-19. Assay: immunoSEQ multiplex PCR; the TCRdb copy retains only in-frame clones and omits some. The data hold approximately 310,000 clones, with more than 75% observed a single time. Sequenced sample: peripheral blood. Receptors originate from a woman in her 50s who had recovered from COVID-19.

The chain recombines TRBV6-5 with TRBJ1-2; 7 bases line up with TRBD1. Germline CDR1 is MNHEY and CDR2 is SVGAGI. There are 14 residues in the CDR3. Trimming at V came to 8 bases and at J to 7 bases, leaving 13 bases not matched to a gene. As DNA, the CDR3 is TGTGCCAGCGGTAGAACCGGGACAGCCTCTGGCTACACCTTC. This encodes CASGRTGTASGYTF.

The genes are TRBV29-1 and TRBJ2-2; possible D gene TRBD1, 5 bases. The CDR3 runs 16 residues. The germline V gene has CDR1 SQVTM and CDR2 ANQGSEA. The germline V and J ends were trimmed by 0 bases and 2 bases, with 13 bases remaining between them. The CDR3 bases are TGCAGCGTTGAAGATCGCGAGCAGGGTAACACCGGGGAGCTGTTTTTT. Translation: CSVEDREQGNTGELFF.

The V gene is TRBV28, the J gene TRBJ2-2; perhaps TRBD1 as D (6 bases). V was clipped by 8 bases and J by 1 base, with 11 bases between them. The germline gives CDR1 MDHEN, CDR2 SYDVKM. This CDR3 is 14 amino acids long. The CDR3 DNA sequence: TGTGCCAGCGTCGAACAGGGGAACACCGGGGAGCTGTTTTTT. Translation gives CASVEQGNTGELFF.

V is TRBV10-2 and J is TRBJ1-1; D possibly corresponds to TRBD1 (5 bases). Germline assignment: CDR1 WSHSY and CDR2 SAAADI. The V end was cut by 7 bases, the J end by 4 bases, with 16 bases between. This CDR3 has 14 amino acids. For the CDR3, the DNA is TGCGCCAGCACCCTTTTCGGGGGGAGCACTGAAGCTTTCTTT. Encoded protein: CASTLFGGSTEAFF.

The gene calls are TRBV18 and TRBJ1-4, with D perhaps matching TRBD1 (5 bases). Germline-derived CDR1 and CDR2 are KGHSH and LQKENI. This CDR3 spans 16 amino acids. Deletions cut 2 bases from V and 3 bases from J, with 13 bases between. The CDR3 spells CASSPNSGLSNEKLFF. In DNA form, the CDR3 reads TGTGCCAGCTCACCAAATTCAGGGTTATCTAATGAAAAACTGTTTTTT.

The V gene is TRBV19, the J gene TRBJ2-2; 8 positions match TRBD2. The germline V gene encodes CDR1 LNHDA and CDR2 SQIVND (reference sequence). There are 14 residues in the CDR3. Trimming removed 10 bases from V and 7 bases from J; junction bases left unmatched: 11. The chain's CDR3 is CATRREGYIGELFF. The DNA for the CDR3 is TGTGCCACCCGTCGGGAGGGTTACATCGGGGAGCTGTTTTTT.

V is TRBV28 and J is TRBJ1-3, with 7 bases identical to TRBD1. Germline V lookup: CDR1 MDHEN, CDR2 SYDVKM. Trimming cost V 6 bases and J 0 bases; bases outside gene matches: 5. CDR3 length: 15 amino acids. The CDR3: CASRETGYSGNTIYF. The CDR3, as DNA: TGTGCCAGCAGAGAGACAGGGTACTCTGGAAACACCATATATTTT.

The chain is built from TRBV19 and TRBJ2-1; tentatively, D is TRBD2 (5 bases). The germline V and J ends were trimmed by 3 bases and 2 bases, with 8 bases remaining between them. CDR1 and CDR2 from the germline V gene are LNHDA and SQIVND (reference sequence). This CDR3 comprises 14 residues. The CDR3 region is CASSIPGAYNEQFF. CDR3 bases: TGTGCCAGTAGTATTCCCGGGGCCTACAATGAGCAGTTCTTC.

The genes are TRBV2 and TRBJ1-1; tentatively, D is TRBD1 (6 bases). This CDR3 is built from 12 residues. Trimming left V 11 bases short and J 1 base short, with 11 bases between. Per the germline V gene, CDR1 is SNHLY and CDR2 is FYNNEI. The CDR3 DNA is TGTGCCGGGGGCACAGCGAACACTGAAGCTTTCTTT. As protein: CAGGTANTEAFF.